This note documents a single T cell receptor (beta chain) sequence. The antigen this receptor binds is unknown. Nothing much larger sits one base from this clone, and base qualities are not available. CDR1 and CDR2, per the germline V gene, are MDHEN and SYDVKM. Including cysteine and phenylalanine, the CDR3 has 13 amino acids. Only the CDR3 DNA is retained, 39 bases long and in frame from the first base. From V the trimming removes 8 bases and from J it removes 3 bases, while the gene matches leave 4 bases of the junction unaccounted for. This sample stems from a study of preoperative IRX-2 immunotherapy in early breast cancer (dated by TCRdb to the late 2010s). The sample's treatment or condition, from its label and the paper: preoperative locoregional IRX-2 cytokine immunotherapy. The samples were obtained from a phase Ib study that tested preoperative, locoregional IRX-2 cytokine immunotherapy designed to prime immune responses. Patients with early-stage breast cancer who were given IRX-2 before surgery served as donors.

The library was built by means of the immunoSEQ multiplex PCR assay. As stored in TCRdb, this immuneACCESS dataset retains in-frame rearrangements with V and J assigned. A fraction of the clones does not appear; measured against another copy, unresolved V genes explain less than half of the discrepancy, and the remainder lacks a known reason. The table for this sample lists 75,000 to 100,000 clones; roughly 85% of them were counted only once. The leading ten clones occupy approximately 2% of the sample. Specimen: tumor tissue, collected after IRX-2 immunotherapy. This clonotype was sampled from a human donor with breast cancer. This receptor chain uses TRBV28 and TRBJ1-2, with TRBD1 identical over 9 junction bases. In nucleotides, the sequence is TGTGCCAGCTCGACAGGGGGGCACTATGGCTACACCTTC. It translates as CASSTGGHYGYTF.